The following is a T cell receptor (beta chain) sequence with its context. Its target is unknown. This sample was taken from a study of cytomegalovirus exposure and HLA in healthy donors. Study in general: From about 180 million T cells, an earlier analysis saw approximately 110 million unique TCR beta sequences.

60 Vbeta and 13 Jbeta primers were used in PCR. Profiled with immunoSEQ multiplex PCR; TCRdb holds only in-frame clones, not every one. Of 150,000 to 200,000 clones in the sample, around 80% are singletons; the top ten hold 1.7%. Study observations and caveats: According to an earlier analysis, most TCR beta V segments yielded productive rearrangements about 87% or about 30% of the time. Investigators reported under 200 TCR beta chains as tied to cytomegalovirus. It was likely that a cluster of highly shared sequence variants was a sequencing artifact.

Per germline, CDR1 SGHRS and CDR2 YFSETQ. The CDR3 has 16 residues. The J segment lost 1 base and the V segment lost 4 bases, leaving 6 bases of the junction unmatched. The chain couples TRBV5-1 to TRBJ2-1, with 9 bases that match TRBD2. Sequencing input: PBMCs. The sequence was obtained from a woman under 30 in good health and CMV-seronegative. CDR3 loop: CASSRYAGGSYNEQFF. In nucleotides, the CDR3 is TGCGCCAGCAGCCGTTACGCGGGAGGGTCCTACAATGAGCAGTTCTTC.